Sequencing of this T cell receptor beta chain was carried out in a study of blood T cell repertoires in COVID-19. Looking at the study overall: The samples span acute and convalescent COVID-19 from the United States, Italy and Spain. The cDNA or gDNA used as material had been derived from T cells, B-cell-depleted T cells, or PBMCs.

As handled by the study authors: It was from reference gene primer amplification that nucleated cell counts were estimated. Repertoires were generated with immunoSEQ multiplex PCR, while TCRdb's copy carries only in-frame clones and drops some. Clone size and V and J calls were adopted from that table, with D and trimming inferred from the DNA. The sample has some 56,000 clones, roughly 89% seen once. Germline V gene lookup returns CDR1 SGHRS and CDR2 YFSETQ. V shed 0 bases and J shed 4 bases, with 11 bases lying between them. This CDR3 has 14 residues. It was during active infection that Seattle patients were enrolled and then longitudinally followed.

Material: peripheral blood. This chain links TRBV5-1 with TRBJ2-7, with a tentative D call TRBD1 (6 bases). The clonotype comes from a woman in her sixties or seventies with COVID-19, enrolled during active disease. The CDR3 spells CASSLGLQGYEQYF. In DNA, the CDR3 is TGCGCCAGCAGCTTGGGACTCCAGGGGTACGAGCAGTACTTC.